This TCR beta chain was captured by sequencing in a study of blood T cell repertoires in COVID-19 (dated by TCRdb to the early 2020s). At the level of the whole study: The collaborator samples originated in the United States, Italy and Spain and spanned the acute and convalescent phases of COVID-19. The sample metadata nearly always contained a de-identified subject ID, COVID-19 status, age in years and sex. The repertoires were released in a freely available public database intended as a resource for research on the immune response to SARS-CoV-2. HLA class I and class II types, where available, came from metadata supplied by the sample provider rather than from assay-based typing. Subjects who had been exposed to COVID-19, were actively infected with it, or had recovered from it provided the deeply sampled blood TCRbeta repertoires that made up the dataset. The samples were drawn from the first 160 participants of the ongoing ImmuneRACE study and from under 1,500 subjects provided by 6 global collaborators. The prospective study material was composed of cDNA or gDNA derived from T cells, B-cell-depleted T cells, or PBMCs.

Each collaborating institution followed its own protocols to collect whole blood in K2EDTA tubes. For TCRbeta analysis, collaborator samples were shipped as frozen whole blood, as isolated PBMCs, or as DNA extracted from either sample type. From cysteine to phenylalanine, the CDR3 is 16 amino acids long. The kept DNA is CDR3 alone, 48 bases in frame from the first base. Trimming at the junction amounts to 5 bases on V and 2 bases on J, and the germline ends lie 13 bases apart. Based on the germline V gene, the CDR1 and CDR2 sequences are SGHNT and YENEEA. TCRbeta CDR3 regions were amplified from genomic DNA by means of the immunoSEQ Assay, a bias-controlled multiplex PCR. In the authors' own workflow: Within the assay, amplification of reference gene primers was used to estimate how many nucleated cells each sample contained. To quantify the absolute abundance of each unique TCRbeta CDR3 rearrangement, sequence reads were collapsed and filtered. Productive Simpson clonality was computed per sample as the square root of Simpson's diversity index over productive rearrangements. Sourced from immuneACCESS, this table was stored by TCRdb with only in-frame sequences that have V and J called. A share of the clones is absent; for the studies checked, an unresolved V gene accounts for under half, and the remainder has no known explanation. V and J calls and clone size are those listed in that table; D and trimming were worked out from the DNA. This sample comprises more than 85,000 clones, around 84% of them detected only once. Around 25% of the sample comes from the top ten.

What the work shows at the level of the full study, not this receptor alone: The amount of clinical and demographic metadata varied by source and participant and was provided uncurated.

This clone was observed a few times. No cognate antigen has been identified for it. Per-base qualities were not stored, and no clone one base away is much larger. This sample includes further DNA sequences coding for the same CDR3. This clonotype was sampled from a man in his fifties or sixties with acute or convalescent COVID-19. The V gene is TRBV11-3 and the J gene is TRBJ2-6; the D gene is perhaps TRBD2, from 7 matching bases. Input material: peripheral blood. The DNA is TGTGCCAGCAGCCCCCTAGGGGGGGCTGGGGCCAACGTCCTGACTTTC. This gives the protein CASSPLGGAGANVLTF.